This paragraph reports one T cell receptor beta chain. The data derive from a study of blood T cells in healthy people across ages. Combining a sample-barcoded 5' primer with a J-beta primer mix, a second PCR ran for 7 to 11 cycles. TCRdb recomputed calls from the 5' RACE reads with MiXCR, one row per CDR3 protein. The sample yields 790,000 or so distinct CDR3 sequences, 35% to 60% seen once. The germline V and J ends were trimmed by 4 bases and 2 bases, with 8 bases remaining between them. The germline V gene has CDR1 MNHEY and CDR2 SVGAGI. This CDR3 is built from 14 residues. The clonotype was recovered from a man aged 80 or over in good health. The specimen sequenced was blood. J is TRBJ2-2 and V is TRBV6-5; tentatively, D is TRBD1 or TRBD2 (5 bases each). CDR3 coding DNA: TGTGCCAGCAGTTGGGACCCTAACACCGGGGAGCTGTTTTTT. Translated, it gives CASSWDPNTGELFF.